A selection of T cell receptor beta chains follows, all from one sample in a study of human T cells and chemical hapten exposure. TCRdb reanalysed the RACE reads using MiXCR and keeps one entry per CDR3 protein. The sample records about 380,000 distinct CDR3 sequences, around 4.8% being singletons. Sample: whole blood, taken in connection with sensitization to the hapten diphenylcyclopropenone (DPC). These receptors came from a woman aged 50 to 60 with alopecia areata. Some clones in this sample may be carry-over from other donors' samples. Each CDR3 is given with its conserved first and last residue. A D gene is named only where the DNA matches it firmly. Some rows mark clone size as missing; the rest say once, few, many or name a class of expanded clone.

clone size: many
D gene: -
J gene: TRBJ1-2
V gene: TRBV7-2
CDR3 protein: CASSPPDSF
CDR3 DNA: TGTGCCAGCAGCCCACCGGACTCCTTC

clone size: many
D gene: -
J gene: TRBJ1-4
V gene: TRBV2
CDR3 protein: CAEGNGEKLFF
CDR3 DNA: TGTGCAGAGGGGAACGGTGAAAAACTGTTTTTT

clone size: few
D gene: -
J gene: TRBJ2-1
V gene: TRBV15
CDR3 protein: CATSRDPRRGANNEQFF
CDR3 DNA: TGTGCCACCAGCAGAGATCCTAGGAGGGGCGCTAACAATGAGCAGTTCTTC

clone size: many
D gene: TRBD1
J gene: TRBJ2-7
V gene: TRBV28
CDR3 protein: CASSLRGLIAEQYF
CDR3 DNA: TGTGCCAGCAGTTTGAGGGGGCTCATAGCCGAGCAGTACTTC

clone size: many
D gene: TRBD1
J gene: TRBJ2-1
V gene: TRBV9
CDR3 protein: CASSVVWQGALINEQFF
CDR3 DNA: TGTGCCAGCAGCGTAGTTTGGCAGGGGGCACTTATAAATGAGCAGTTCTTC

clone size: few
D gene: -
J gene: TRBJ1-1
V gene: TRBV15
CDR3 protein: CATSRTVGGTEAFF
CDR3 DNA: TGTGCCACCAGCAGGACAGTAGGAGGAACTGAAGCTTTCTTT

clone size: few
D gene: -
J gene: TRBJ2-7
V gene: TRBV29-1
CDR3 protein: CSAESGRQQYF
CDR3 DNA: TGCAGCGCCGAGTCCGGGAGACAGCAGTACTTC

clone size: many
D gene: TRBD1
J gene: TRBJ1-3
V gene: TRBV7-2
CDR3 protein: CASSRTGAAGNTIYF
CDR3 DNA: TGTGCCAGCAGCCGGACAGGGGCCGCTGGAAACACCATATATTTT

clone size: many
D gene: TRBD1
J gene: TRBJ1-5
V gene: TRBV29-1
CDR3 protein: CSVSTGTGREPQHF
CDR3 DNA: TGCAGCGTTTCGACCGGGACAGGGAGGGAGCCCCAGCATTTT

clone size: -
D gene: -
J gene: TRBJ2-4
V gene: TRBV5-6
CDR3 protein: CASKGLAKNIQYF
CDR3 DNA: TGTGCCAGCAAAGGGTTAGCCAAAAACATTCAGTACTTC

clone size: -
D gene: -
J gene: TRBJ2-3
V gene: TRBV20-1
CDR3 protein: CSARGAGQGDTQYF
CDR3 DNA: TGCAGTGCTAGAGGGGCGGGCCAGGGGGATACGCAGTATTTT

clone size: many
D gene: TRBD2
J gene: TRBJ2-3
V gene: TRBV29-1
CDR3 protein: CSFRLGGANTQYF
CDR3 DNA: TGCAGCTTCCGACTCGGGGGGGCAAATACGCAGTATTTT

clone size: many
D gene: -
J gene: TRBJ2-7
V gene: TRBV14
CDR3 protein: CASSQGGLFYEQYF
CDR3 DNA: TGTGCCAGCAGTCAAGGGGGTCTGTTCTACGAGCAGTACTTC

clone size: many
D gene: -
J gene: TRBJ1-4
V gene: TRBV5-4
CDR3 protein: CASSFNSQEKLFF
CDR3 DNA: TGTGCCAGCAGCTTTAACAGTCAAGAAAAACTGTTTTTT

clone size: many
D gene: -
J gene: TRBJ2-6
V gene: TRBV4-2
CDR3 protein: CASSHAQGAEANVLTF
CDR3 DNA: TGTGCCAGCAGCCATGCACAGGGAGCTGAGGCCAACGTCCTGACTTTC

clone size: many
D gene: TRBD2
J gene: TRBJ2-7
V gene: TRBV27
CDR3 protein: CASSAGGSWREQYF
CDR3 DNA: TGTGCCAGCAGTGCCGGCGGGAGTTGGAGGGAGCAGTACTTC

clone size: many
D gene: TRBD1
J gene: TRBJ1-4
V gene: TRBV9
CDR3 protein: CASSNPGTGREKLFF
CDR3 DNA: TGTGCCAGCAGCAACCCCGGGACAGGGAGGGAAAAACTGTTTTTT

clone size: few
D gene: -
J gene: TRBJ2-7
V gene: TRBV25-1
CDR3 protein: CASSEYPATMGKSYEQYF
CDR3 DNA: TGTGCCAGCAGTGAATACCCGGCCACCATGGGTAAATCCTACGAGCAGTACTTC

clone size: many
D gene: -
J gene: TRBJ1-6
V gene: TRBV13
CDR3 protein: CASSSSYNSPLHF
CDR3 DNA: TGTGCCAGCAGCTCAAGCTATAATTCACCCCTCCACTTT

clone size: many
D gene: TRBD1
J gene: TRBJ2-1
V gene: TRBV29-1
CDR3 protein: CSVDPGTGGGKQFF
CDR3 DNA: TGCAGCGTTGATCCCGGGACAGGGGGAGGAAAGCAGTTCTTC

clone size: few
D gene: -
J gene: TRBJ1-3
V gene: TRBV5-6
CDR3 protein: CASSFFRSSGNTIYF
CDR3 DNA: TGTGCCAGCAGCTTTTTTAGATCCTCTGGAAACACCATATATTTT

clone size: few
D gene: -
J gene: TRBJ1-1
V gene: TRBV7-9
CDR3 protein: CASSLALGLGAFF
CDR3 DNA: TGTGCCAGCAGCTTGGCGTTGGGGCTTGGGGCTTTCTTT

clone size: many
D gene: -
J gene: TRBJ1-2
V gene: TRBV7-9
CDR3 protein: CASSGTGGSGYGYTF
CDR3 DNA: TGTGCCAGCAGCGGGACCGGGGGTTCGGGCTATGGCTACACCTTC

clone size: many
D gene: -
J gene: TRBJ2-1
V gene: TRBV6-1
CDR3 protein: CASSEDVGAISYNEQFF
CDR3 DNA: TGTGCCAGCAGTGAAGACGTAGGGGCCATCTCCTACAATGAGCAGTTCTTC

clone size: many
D gene: -
J gene: TRBJ1-5
V gene: TRBV29-1
CDR3 protein: CSVDTGPNQPQHF
CDR3 DNA: TGCAGCGTGGATACAGGCCCCAATCAGCCCCAGCATTTT

clone size: many
D gene: -
J gene: TRBJ1-5
V gene: TRBV6-5
CDR3 protein: CASSGRGGNQPQHF
CDR3 DNA: TGTGCCAGCAGTGGGCGGGGTGGCAATCAGCCCCAGCATTTT

clone size: many
D gene: -
J gene: TRBJ2-7
V gene: TRBV3-1
CDR3 protein: CASSQVRDLSIEQYF
CDR3 DNA: TGTGCCAGCAGCCAAGTAAGGGATCTCTCGATCGAGCAGTACTTC

clone size: -
D gene: -
J gene: TRBJ2-4
V gene: TRBV12-3/TRBV12-4
CDR3 protein: CASSLGQANIQYF
CDR3 DNA: TGTGCCAGCAGTTTAGGACAGGCAAACATTCAGTACTTC

clone size: many
D gene: -
J gene: TRBJ2-3
V gene: TRBV20-1
CDR3 protein: CSAPLGRTDTQYF
CDR3 DNA: TGCAGTGCTCCTCTAGGACGGACAGATACGCAGTATTTT

clone size: once
D gene: -
J gene: TRBJ1-3
V gene: TRBV6-1
CDR3 protein: CASSEALSITAGNTIYF
CDR3 DNA: TGTGCCAGCAGTGAAGCGCTTTCCATCACGGCGGGAAACACCATATATTTT

clone size: -
D gene: -
J gene: TRBJ2-1
V gene: TRBV24-1
CDR3 protein: CATSTPGAPYNEQFF
CDR3 DNA: TGTGCCACCAGTACCCCCGGGGCCCCCTACAATGAGCAGTTCTTC

clone size: many
D gene: -
J gene: TRBJ1-1
V gene: TRBV11-2
CDR3 protein: CASSLDPGTTEAFF
CDR3 DNA: TGTGCCAGCAGCTTAGACCCAGGGACCACTGAAGCTTTCTTT

clone size: few
D gene: TRBD1
J gene: TRBJ1-1
V gene: TRBV7-2
CDR3 protein: CASRNPGGNTEAFF
CDR3 DNA: TGTGCCAGCAGGAATCCAGGGGGCAACACTGAAGCTTTCTTT

clone size: many
D gene: -
J gene: TRBJ2-7
V gene: TRBV7-2
CDR3 protein: CASSLGPQLVYEQYF
CDR3 DNA: TGTGCCAGCAGCTTAGGGCCCCAACTAGTCTACGAGCAGTACTTC

clone size: few
D gene: TRBD1
J gene: TRBJ1-1
V gene: TRBV2
CDR3 protein: CASIGRGGTEAFF
CDR3 DNA: TGTGCCAGCATTGGCAGGGGGGGGACTGAAGCTTTCTTT

clone size: -
D gene: TRBD2
J gene: TRBJ2-7
V gene: TRBV20-1
CDR3 protein: CSARAGTSGRTSYEQYF
CDR3 DNA: TGCAGTGCTAGAGCCGGGACTAGCGGGAGGACCTCCTACGAGCAGTACTTC

clone size: many
D gene: -
J gene: TRBJ1-6
V gene: TRBV6-2/TRBV6-3
CDR3 protein: CASSYRGRDSPLHF
CDR3 DNA: TGTGCCAGCAGTTATAGGGGGAGAGATTCACCCCTCCACTTT

clone size: few
D gene: -
J gene: TRBJ2-2
V gene: TRBV7-2
CDR3 protein: CASSPGLRRELFF
CDR3 DNA: TGTGCCAGCAGCCCAGGACTAAGGCGGGAGCTGTTTTTT

clone size: -
D gene: TRBD1
J gene: TRBJ1-5
V gene: TRBV29-1
CDR3 protein: CSVGEGQASNQPQHF
CDR3 DNA: TGCAGCGTTGGTGAAGGACAGGCTAGCAATCAGCCCCAGCATTTT

clone size: -
D gene: -
J gene: TRBJ2-2
V gene: TRBV29-1
CDR3 protein: CSAYQASGELFF
CDR3 DNA: TGCAGCGCCTACCAGGCGTCCGGGGAGCTGTTTTTT

clone size: many
D gene: TRBD1
J gene: TRBJ2-2
V gene: TRBV24-1
CDR3 protein: CATSDSGTANTGELFF
CDR3 DNA: TGTGCCACCAGTGACTCCGGGACAGCTAACACCGGGGAGCTGTTTTTT

clone size: -
D gene: TRBD2
J gene: TRBJ2-7
V gene: TRBV7-7
CDR3 protein: CASSRDGLGEQYF
CDR3 DNA: TGTGCCAGCAGTAGGGACGGACTAGGGGAGCAGTACTTC

clone size: many
D gene: -
J gene: TRBJ2-7
V gene: TRBV5-5
CDR3 protein: CASTMTWSEQYF
CDR3 DNA: TGTGCCAGCACTATGACGTGGTCCGAGCAGTACTTC

clone size: few
D gene: -
J gene: TRBJ2-1
V gene: TRBV6-2/TRBV6-3
CDR3 protein: CASSYSTTNEQFF
CDR3 DNA: TGTGCCAGCAGTTACTCGACAACCAATGAGCAGTTCTTC

clone size: many
D gene: -
J gene: TRBJ1-6
V gene: TRBV20-1
CDR3 protein: CSARANSPLHF
CDR3 DNA: TGCAGTGCTAGGGCTAATTCACCCCTCCACTTT

clone size: many
D gene: -
J gene: TRBJ2-2
V gene: TRBV9
CDR3 protein: CASSGSGTGELFF
CDR3 DNA: TGTGCCAGCAGCGGATCAGGGACCGGGGAGCTGTTTTTT

clone size: many
D gene: TRBD2
J gene: TRBJ2-7
V gene: TRBV12-3/TRBV12-4
CDR3 protein: CASSLAGRGYEQYF
CDR3 DNA: TGTGCCAGCAGCTTAGCCGGGAGGGGCTACGAGCAGTACTTC

clone size: many
D gene: -
J gene: TRBJ2-3
V gene: TRBV5-1
CDR3 protein: CASCNQGGSDTQYF
CDR3 DNA: TGCGCCAGCTGCAACCAGGGAGGAAGTGATACGCAGTATTTT

clone size: many
D gene: -
J gene: TRBJ2-7
V gene: TRBV20-1
CDR3 protein: CSATLAGEQYF
CDR3 DNA: TGCAGTGCTACCCTGGCGGGGGAGCAGTACTTC

clone size: many
D gene: TRBD1
J gene: TRBJ1-3
V gene: TRBV7-2
CDR3 protein: CASSPRGPTGNTIYF
CDR3 DNA: TGTGCCAGCAGCCCCAGGGGGCCTACTGGAAACACCATATATTTT

clone size: many
D gene: -
J gene: TRBJ2-5
V gene: TRBV3-1
CDR3 protein: CASSQFQETQYF
CDR3 DNA: TGTGCCAGCAGCCAATTCCAAGAGACCCAGTACTTC

clone size: many
D gene: -
J gene: TRBJ2-5
V gene: TRBV5-5
CDR3 protein: CASSLPTSETQYF
CDR3 DNA: TGTGCCAGCAGCTTGCCTACTTCAGAGACCCAGTACTTC